The present entry profiles one T cell receptor (beta chain) with its context. Its cognate antigen is unknown. This record belongs to a study of response to subunit inactivated influenza vaccine. MiXCR was run by TCRdb on the RT-PCR reads, yielding one entry per CDR3 protein. The sample records some 190,000 distinct CDR3 sequences, approximately 15% being singletons. The germline gives CDR1 SGDLS, CDR2 YYNGEE. V lost 0 bases and J lost 6, with 12 bases in between. The CDR3 contains 14 residues. Study-wide results and caveats: Seasonal influenza vaccination, on each occasion, was suggested by the authors to recruit few new T cells.

This specimen was CD8+ T cells sorted from PBMCs, taken around 5 days after vaccination. The chain combines TRBV9 with TRBJ1-1; D not resolved. The TCR was taken from a man between 50 and 59 years old who received an inactivated influenza vaccine. CDR3 nucleotide sequence: TGTGCCAGCAGCGTAGGTGAGGCGCTGGCTGAAGCTTTCTTT. It yields the protein CASSVGEALAEAFF.